Shown below are 30 T cell receptor beta chains from a single sample sequenced in a study of blood T cell repertoires in COVID-19. Sequenced by immunoSEQ multiplex PCR; TCRdb stores in-frame clones only, minus some. This table has over 200,000 clones, 85% to 90% appearing once. The specimen was peripheral blood. These receptors were taken from a woman between 35 and 50 years old who had recovered from COVID-19.

The CDR3 here is CAWSVWGGRETQYF. The CDR3 bases are TGTGCCTGGAGTGTATGGGGGGGGCGCGAGACCCAGTACTTC. The J gene is TRBJ2-5, the V gene TRBV30; a weak D match, TRBD2 (7 bases). There are 14 residues in the CDR3. The germline V gene has CDR1 GTSNPN and CDR2 SVGIG (reference sequence). The V gene lost 0 bases and the J gene lost 5 bases, with 13 bases spanning the gap. Filled out from reference TRBV30 and TRBJ2-5, the complete variable domain reads SQTIHQWPATLVQPVGSPLSLECTVEGTSNPNLYWYRQAAGRGLQLLFYSVGIGQISSEVPQNLSASRPQDRQFILSSKKLLLSDSGFYLCAWSVWGGRETQYFGPGTRLLVL.

The CDR3 spells CASSSLTLTNEQFF. In nucleotides, the CDR3 is TGTGCCAGCAGCTCCCTCACCCTAACGAATGAGCAGTTCTTC. The J gene is TRBJ2-1, the V gene TRBV11-3; D gene ambiguous. V lost 4 bases and J 7 bases, leaving 14 bases between the germline ends. The germline gives CDR1 SGHNT, CDR2 YENEEA. The CDR3 consists of 14 residues.

The chain couples TRBV5-4 to TRBJ1-2; TRBD1 might be the D (6 bases). CDR1 and CDR2 (germline): SGHNT, YYREEE (reference sequence). CDR3 length equals 14 residues. V was pared by 9 bases and J by 5 bases, with 20 bases between. The CDR3 here is CATGSQGGPYGYTF. The CDR3 DNA reads TGTGCCACTGGGTCACAGGGAGGGCCATATGGCTACACCTTC.

The CDR3 spells CSASSTGGPWGGEQFF. Written as DNA, the CDR3 is TGCAGTGCTAGTAGTACGGGAGGGCCTTGGGGCGGTGAGCAGTTCTTC. The rearrangement joins TRBV20-1 to TRBJ2-1; 8 bases agree with TRBD2. The CDR3 sequence is 16 residues long. V lost 3 bases and J lost 9; bases outside the gene matches: 16. Looked up from germline, CDR1 is DFQATT and CDR2 is SNEGSKA (reference sequence).

The CDR3 nucleotides are TGTGCCAGCAGCTTAGGCGGACAGGGCCCTTCACCCCTCCACTTT. Protein product: CASSLGGQGPSPLHF. The V and J genes are TRBV11-2 and TRBJ1-6; 8 nucleotides match TRBD1. V gave up 1 base and J gave up 9 bases; unmatched junction bases: 5. Germline loops: CDR1 SGHAT, CDR2 FQNNGV. This CDR3 spans 15 amino acids.

The chain combines TRBV7-2 with TRBJ1-2; TRBD1 matches 7 bases. Losses at the gene ends were 6 bases for V and 8 bases for J; bases not matched to a gene: 9. Germline loops: CDR1 SGHTA, CDR2 FQGNSA. The CDR3 totals 13 residues. The CDR3 DNA follows: TGTGCCAGCAGTTTCCAGACAGGGTTCGGCTACACCTTC. Its translation is CASSFQTGFGYTF.

The chain couples TRBV5-6 to TRBJ1-5; D may be TRBD1 (6 bases). V gave up 4 bases and J gave up 7 bases, with 15 bases separating them. Germline V gives CDR1 SGHDT, CDR2 YYEEEE. This CDR3 comprises 14 residues. CDR3 nucleotides: TGTGCCAGCAGCAAAGACAGGTCGAGACAGCCCCAGCATTTT. Translating it yields CASSKDRSRQPQHF.

V and J are TRBV5-4 and TRBJ1-2; tentatively, D is TRBD1 (5 bases). V was pared by 4 bases and J by 4 bases, with 20 bases between. Germline assignment: CDR1 SGHNT and CDR2 YYREEE (reference sequence). CDR3 length equals 16 residues. DNA for the CDR3: TGTGCCAGCAGCCCCCCCCAGGGACTACTTTCCTATGGCTACACCTTC. It codes for CASSPPQGLLSYGYTF.

The J gene is TRBJ2-6, the V gene TRBV10-1, with 10 bases matching TRBD1. The CDR3 covers 19 residues. The V and J ends lost 3 bases and 1 base, in that order; junction bases with no gene match: 9. In germline, CDR1 is WNHNN, CDR2 SYGVQD (reference sequence). The CDR3 bases are TGCGCCAGCAGTGAACCCCGACAGGGGGCAGGTTCTGGGGCCAACGTCCTGACTTTC. Protein sequence: CASSEPRQGAGSGANVLTF.

J is TRBJ2-2 and V is TRBV5-5; D is possibly TRBD1 (6 bases). V lost 5 bases, J lost 0 bases, and 8 bases lay in between. The V gene's germline CDR1 is SGHKS and CDR2 YYEKEE (reference sequence). The CDR3 totals 14 residues. DNA for the CDR3: TGTGCCAGCAGGAGGACAGCGAACACCGGGGAGCTGTTTTTT. Its protein is CASRRTANTGELFF.

The chain links TRBV27 to TRBJ2-3, with TRBD2 identical over 9 bases. V was clipped by 1 base and J by 0 bases; unmatched bases: 2. The CDR3 is 16 amino acids. The germline gives CDR1 MNHEY, CDR2 SMNVEV (reference sequence). The CDR3 DNA follows: TGTGCCAGCAGTTTATTGGCGGGGGGGAGCACAGATACGCAGTATTTT. Its translation: CASSLLAGGSTDTQYF.

The chain couples TRBV5-1 to TRBJ1-5; perhaps TRBD1 as D (5 bases). With 2 bases removed from V and 3 bases from J, the gap between germline ends came to 9 bases. In germline, CDR1 is SGHRS, CDR2 YFSETQ. This CDR3 comprises 14 residues. The CDR3 region has the DNA TGCGCCAGCAGCTTTGGAGGGGACAATCAGCCCCAGCATTTT. Translation: CASSFGGDNQPQHF.

The gene calls are TRBV10-3 and TRBJ2-3; no firm D call. This CDR3 has 14 residues. The germline V gene has CDR1 ENHRY and CDR2 SYGVKD. V was shortened by 0 bases and J by 2 bases, with 6 bases between the two germline ends. CDR3 DNA: TGTGCCATCAGTGAGTCGAGTCCCACAGATACGCAGTATTTT. This codes for CAISESSPTDTQYF.

This clone has only a few counts. The chain combines TRBV9 with TRBJ2-7; TRBD2 agrees at 12 bases. Unmatched junction bases numbered 8, after V lost 3 bases and J lost 7 bases. This CDR3 contains 15 residues. Germline assignment: CDR1 SGDLS and CDR2 YYNGEE. In DNA form, the CDR3 reads TGTGCCAGCAGCGAGCTAGCGGGAGGGCTGGGTGAGCAGTACTTC. Translated, it gives CASSELAGGLGEQYF.

This chain uses TRBV6-5 with TRBJ1-5; 8 bases agree with TRBD1. Germline V gives CDR1 MNHEY, CDR2 SVGAGI. CDR3 length: 15 residues. Germline trimming cut 0 bases from V and 6 bases from J; bases unmatched to any gene: 4. CDR3 amino acids: CASSYSAGGSQPQHF. In nucleotides, the CDR3 is TGTGCCAGCAGTTACTCGGCAGGGGGCTCTCAGCCCCAGCATTTT.

This sequence joins TRBV9 and TRBJ1-2; tentatively, D is TRBD1 (5 bases). The ends were cut back, 4 bases at V and 4 bases at J, with 14 bases in the middle. Per the germline V gene, CDR1 is SGDLS and CDR2 is YYNGEE. The CDR3 sequence is 14 residues long. The CDR3 loop is CASSPTGRGYGYTF. CDR3 in DNA: TGTGCCAGCAGCCCCACCGGGAGGGGCTATGGCTACACCTTC.

At least ten counts were recorded for this clone. The chain couples TRBV5-1 to TRBJ2-1; 10 nucleotides line up with TRBD1. V lost 4 bases, J lost 11 bases, and 12 bases stayed unmatched. Germline CDR1 SGHRS, CDR2 YFSETQ. This CDR3 is built from 15 residues. As DNA, the CDR3 is TGCGCCAGCAGCCTAGGGACAGGGGCGTCAGGTAAGCAGTTCTTC. Encoded protein: CASSLGTGASGKQFF.

The gene calls are TRBV7-3 and TRBJ2-1; D unclear. Germline V gene lookup returns CDR1 SGHTA and CDR2 FQGTGA. The CDR3 is made up of 15 amino acids. The V end lost 5 bases, the J end lost 5 bases, and 16 bases lay between the germline ends. In DNA, the CDR3 is TGTGCCAGCAGCCCCGGTGTAGCTTTCGACAATGAGCAGTTCTTC. Translation gives CASSPGVAFDNEQFF.

The CDR3 protein is CASSPRPNTIYF. The CDR3 DNA follows: TGTGCCAGCAGCCCCAGGCCAAACACCATATATTTT. The V gene is TRBV25-1, the J gene TRBJ1-3; D not certain. The V gene lost 6 bases and the J gene lost 6 bases, with 9 bases spanning the gap. Per the germline V gene, CDR1 is MGHDK and CDR2 is SYGVNS. This CDR3 contains 12 residues.

V and J are TRBV7-2 and TRBJ2-5; the D is unclear. CDR1 SGHTA and CDR2 FQGNSA come from the germline V gene. CDR3 length equals 12 residues. The V and J ends lost 4 bases and 7 bases respectively, with 10 bases between them. As DNA, the CDR3 is TGTGCCAGCAGCTCCCCGTTTCGGACCCAGTACTTC. Amino acids: CASSSPFRTQYF.

This chain connects TRBV25-1 to TRBJ1-2; D is unclear. This CDR3 comprises 15 residues. The V end was cut by 0 bases, the J end by 7 bases, with 15 bases between. Per the germline V gene, CDR1 is MGHDK and CDR2 is SYGVNS. This chain's CDR3 is CASSEYPRGKGGYTF. The DNA for the CDR3 is TGTGCCAGCAGTGAATACCCCCGGGGAAAGGGTGGCTACACCTTC.

The V call is TRBV7-2, the J call TRBJ1-3; D gene unclear. The CDR3 covers 15 residues. V was trimmed by 1 base and J by 0 bases, leaving 7 bases between them. CDR1 SGHTA and CDR2 FQGNSA come from the germline V gene. CDR3 nucleotides: TGTGCCAGCAGCTTAGGAGGCAACTCTGGAAACACCATATATTTT. Amino acids: CASSLGGNSGNTIYF.

A note on this clone: The junction departs from germline at one end; a sequencing error may be responsible. The genes are TRBV20-1 and TRBJ1-2; tentative D call: TRBD1 (5 bases). CDR3 length: 11 amino acids. From germline, CDR1 is DFQATT and CDR2 SNEGSKA (reference sequence). This CDR3 reads CSARGNRGSLF. DNA of the CDR3: TGCAGTGCTAGGGGGAATCGGGGGTCCCTCTTC.

The V call is TRBV7-2, the J call TRBJ2-4; TRBD2 is a possible D gene (6 bases). Trimming removed 5 bases from V and 9 bases from J, with 20 bases in between. Germline CDR1 SGHTA, CDR2 FQGNSA. The CDR3 is made up of 15 amino acids. This CDR3 reads CASSRTGTSGGIQYF. The CDR3 bases are TGTGCCAGCAGCCGGACCGGGACCTCCGGGGGCATTCAGTACTTC.

This sequence joins TRBV9 and TRBJ1-2, with D possibly matching TRBD1 (5 bases). Trimming removed 4 bases at V and 4 bases at J, with 14 bases between. In germline, CDR1 is SGDLS, CDR2 YYNGEE. CDR3 length: 14 amino acids. The chain's CDR3 is CASSPRGGIYGYTF. CDR3 sequence (DNA): TGTGCCAGCAGCCCGCGGGGGGGAATCTATGGCTACACCTTC.

This clone was seen just once. V usage is TRBV16 and J usage is TRBJ2-1, with a weak D call TRBD1 (6 bases). CDR1 is KGHSY, CDR2 FQNENV, per germline. The CDR3 runs to 15 residues. Deletions cut 2 bases from V and 2 bases from J, with 10 bases between. The CDR3 spells CASSQLAGAYNEQFF. In nucleotides, the CDR3 is TGTGCCAGCAGCCAACTGGCAGGGGCCTACAATGAGCAGTTCTTC.

The chain has TRBV19 and TRBJ2-7; 9 positions agree with TRBD2. The CDR3 extends over 14 amino acids. Germline assignment: CDR1 LNHDA and CDR2 SQIVND (reference sequence). The V and J ends lost 5 bases and 2 bases, in that order; junction bases with no gene match: 4. The CDR3: CASSLLAGAYEQYF. The CDR3 bases are TGTGCCAGTAGTCTTTTAGCGGGAGCCTACGAGCAGTACTTC.

The V gene is TRBV5-1, the J gene TRBJ2-3; 8 nucleotides match TRBD1. CDR1 is SGHRS, CDR2 YFSETQ, per germline. The CDR3 is 17 residues long. Germline trimming cut 4 bases from V and 1 base from J; bases unmatched to any gene: 11. The CDR3 DNA reads as TGCGCCAGCAGCCCGGACCCTCAGGGGGCTGGCACAGATACGCAGTATTTT. Amino acid sequence: CASSPDPQGAGTDTQYF.

The chain employs TRBV6-1 and TRBJ2-7; TRBD2 agrees at 12 bases. CDR3 size: 16 residues. The trim removed 0 bases at V and 3 bases at J, leaving 3 bases unmatched. In germline, CDR1 is MNHNS, CDR2 SASEGT. CDR3 residues: CASSEARLAGDYEQYF. The CDR3 coding sequence is TGTGCCAGCAGTGAAGCCCGACTAGCGGGAGACTACGAGCAGTACTTC.

The J gene is TRBJ1-2, the V gene TRBV5-4; D is ambiguous. V was trimmed by 0 bases and J by 2 bases, leaving 14 bases between them. Germline CDR1 and CDR2: SGHNT and YYREEE (reference sequence). The CDR3 loop spans 16 amino acids. CDR3 bases: TGTGCCAGCAGCTTGGGGGTCGTAGTGGAGAACTATGGCTACACCTTC. Translated, it gives CASSLGVVVENYGYTF.